Given below is one TCR beta chain in context. What it binds is unknown. Germline V gene data show CDR1 as MNHEY and CDR2 as SVGAGI. V gave up 0 bases and J gave up 4 bases, with 14 bases separating them. This CDR3 region has 16 residues. This record belongs to a study of cytomegalovirus exposure and HLA in healthy donors. Study conclusions and caveats: The study listed roughly 160 cytomegalovirus-associated TCR beta chains. Apart from CMV serostatus, no immune exposure information was available.

60 Vbeta and 13 Jbeta primers were used in PCR. The repertoire was sequenced with immunoSEQ multiplex PCR; TCRdb's copy has only in-frame clones and lacks some. The sample yields approximately 190,000 clones, around four fifths seen once. These donors, healthy bone marrow donors, were studied. This clonotype was sampled from a woman under 30 in good health and CMV-seronegative. The chain joins TRBV6-5 to TRBJ2-3; D is perhaps TRBD2 (6 bases). Sample: PBMCs. The CDR3 coding sequence is TGTGCCAGCAGTTACTCTGGGGGGTCTAGCGCAGATACGCAGTATTTT. Amino acid sequence: CASSYSGGSSADTQYF.